Below, 32 T cell receptor beta chains from the same sample are listed, as sequenced in a study of shared clonotypes between healthy human individuals (TCRdb year 2020). Library construction relied on the immunoSEQ multiplex PCR assay. Sourced from immuneACCESS, this table was stored by TCRdb with only in-frame sequences that have V and J called. A share of the clones is absent; for the studies checked, an unresolved V gene accounts for under half, and the remainder has no known explanation. The sample profile shows about 2.1 million clones; 90% to 95% of them were found once. Approximately 1.6% of the sample belongs to the ten largest clones. CD8 naive samples were obtained by positive selection for CCR7 among CD45RO-negative cells, yielding a CD45RA+CCR7+ population from which TemRA cells were excluded. Sequenced: naive CD8+ T cells from PBMCs. In the paper's terms, the cell subset or site label means: CD45RA+CCR7+. These receptor sequences come from a man aged 18-30 years in good health. Some clones in this sample may be carry-over from other donors' samples.

The chain joins TRBV7-3 to TRBJ2-4; D is ambiguous. The CDR3 contains 14 residues. Germline loops: CDR1 SGHTA, CDR2 FQGTGA. Deletions cut 6 bases from V and 1 base from J, with 10 bases between. The CDR3, as DNA: TGTGCCAGCAGACATACTGGTGCCAAAAACATTCAGTACTTC. Translating gives CASRHTGAKNIQYF.

The rearrangement joins TRBV7-9 to TRBJ1-1; D remains unclear. The CDR3 is 15 residues long. Trimming took 5 bases from V and 2 from J, leaving 15 bases between them. Per the germline V gene, CDR1 is SEHNR and CDR2 is FQNEAQ (reference sequence). CDR3 amino acids: CASSPTSAVNTEAFF. The CDR3 region has the DNA TGTGCCAGCAGCCCAACGTCCGCCGTAAACACTGAAGCTTTCTTT. Variable domain in full (rest from reference TRBV7-9 and TRBJ1-1): DTGVSQNPRHKITKRGQNVTFRCDPISEHNRLYWYRQTLGQGPEFLTYFQNEAQLEKSRLLSDRFSAERPKGSFSTLEIQRTEQGDSAMYLCASSPTSAVNTEAFFGQGTRLTVV.

The chain is built from TRBV6-1 and TRBJ2-1, with 7 bases aligning to TRBD1. With 2 bases clipped from V and 4 bases from J, the junction kept 2 bases outside the gene matches. CDR1 is MNHNS, CDR2 SASEGT, per germline. This CDR3 has 14 residues. CDR3 bases: TGTGCCAGCAGTGAATGGGACAGATACAATGAGCAGTTCTTC. As protein: CASSEWDRYNEQFF.

As for this clone: Other DNA sequences within the sample encode an identical CDR3. The chain uses TRBV7-9 and TRBJ2-1; D is uncertain. Trimming removed 3 bases at V and 5 bases at J, with 5 bases between. The CDR3 is 12 residues long. The V gene's germline CDR1 is SEHNR and CDR2 FQNEAQ (reference sequence). Here the CDR3 DNA reads TGTGCCAGCAGCTTGTCACACAATGAGCAGTTCTTC. It specifies CASSLSHNEQFF.

The J gene is TRBJ2-6, the V gene TRBV28; D not resolved. Between the trimmed V and J ends, which lost 1 base and 0 bases, there was a span of 13 bases. The germline gives CDR1 MDHEN, CDR2 SYDVKM. The CDR3 runs to 18 residues. The CDR3 region is CASSLSSLIGSGANVLTF. Written as DNA, the CDR3 is TGTGCCAGCAGTTTATCCTCCCTGATCGGCTCTGGGGCCAACGTCCTGACTTTC.

The chain employs TRBV27 and TRBJ2-2; perhaps D is TRBD1 or TRBD2 (5 bases each). V shed 3 bases and J shed 4 bases, with 15 bases lying between them. This CDR3 spans 16 amino acids. Germline V gives CDR1 MNHEY, CDR2 SMNVEV (reference sequence). The CDR3 region is CASSFTWGRGTGELFF. The CDR3 bases are TGTGCCAGCAGTTTTACGTGGGGCCGGGGCACCGGGGAGCTGTTTTTT.

This chain uses TRBV7-9 with TRBJ2-2, with 7 bases fitting TRBD2. The CDR3 runs to 15 residues. Unmatched junction bases numbered 0, after V lost 2 bases and J lost 0 bases. Germline loops: CDR1 SEHNR, CDR2 FQNEAQ (reference sequence). The CDR3 nucleotides read TGTGCCAGCAGCTTAAGCGGGGCGAACACCGGGGAGCTGTTTTTT. Encoded protein: CASSLSGANTGELFF.

This chain uses TRBV5-4 with TRBJ2-7, with 11 bases lining up with TRBD2. Trimming at V came to 4 bases and at J to 2 bases, leaving 5 bases not matched to a gene. Germline loops: CDR1 SGHNT, CDR2 YYREEE (reference sequence). The CDR3 is 15 residues long. For the CDR3, the DNA is TGTGCCAGCAGCCAAGGACTAGCGGGTACCTACGAGCAGTACTTC. Its protein product is CASSQGLAGTYEQYF.

The genes are TRBV7-9 and TRBJ2-7, with D perhaps being TRBD1 or TRBD2 (5 bases each). Looked up from germline, CDR1 is SEHNR and CDR2 is FQNEAQ (reference sequence). V was trimmed by 4 bases and J by 6 bases, leaving 28 bases between them. The CDR3 has 18 residues. The CDR3 is CASSSIRDQLAGAGEQYF. The CDR3 bases are TGTGCCAGCAGCTCAATCCGGGACCAGTTAGCAGGAGCTGGCGAGCAGTACTTC. Complete variable domain (other parts from reference TRBV7-9 and TRBJ2-7): DTGVSQNPRHKITKRGQNVTFRCDPISEHNRLYWYRQTLGQGPEFLTYFQNEAQLEKSRLLSDRFSAERPKGSFSTLEIQRTEQGDSAMYLCASSSIRDQLAGAGEQYFGPGTRLTVT.

The V call is TRBV11-2, the J call TRBJ1-1; D gene unclear. Germline V gene lookup returns CDR1 SGHAT and CDR2 FQNNGV. CDR3 size: 14 residues. V was trimmed by 4 bases and J by 2 bases, leaving 11 bases between them. The CDR3 nucleotides read TGTGCCAGCAGCTCGTTTTCCCTAAACACTGAAGCTTTCTTT. Amino acid sequence: CASSSFSLNTEAFF.

V usage is TRBV30 and J usage is TRBJ2-2; TRBD1 might be the D (6 bases). This CDR3 has 17 amino acids. Germline CDR1 and CDR2: GTSNPN and SVGIG (reference sequence). V gave up 3 bases and J gave up 4 bases, with 21 bases separating them. CDR3 residues: CAWRTMGQEISTGELFF. CDR3 bases: TGTGCCTGGAGAACCATGGGACAAGAAATTTCCACCGGGGAGCTGTTTTTT.

This sequence joins TRBV21-1 and TRBJ2-7; the D call of TRBD1 is as the table states it, not checked on the DNA. TRBV21-1 counts as a pseudogene. CDR3 length: 20 residues. The CDR3 DNA sequence: TGTGCCAGCAGCAAAGGTCAAAGGGCCCGGGACAGGGGGCCAGGCTACGAGCAGTACTTC. As protein: CASSKGQRARDRGPGYEQYF.

V usage is TRBV7-9 and J usage is TRBJ2-1; 8 nucleotides align to TRBD1. The ends lost 4 bases at V and 1 base at J; junction bases unmatched: 6. The germline CDR1 and CDR2 sequences are SEHNR and FQNEAQ (reference sequence). CDR3 length: 16 amino acids. CDR3 DNA sequence: TGTGCCAGCAGCTCACGACAGGGGAGTTCCTACAATGAGCAGTTCTTC. Its translation is CASSSRQGSSYNEQFF. The whole variable domain, filled in from reference TRBV7-9 and TRBJ2-1, reads DTGVSQNPRHKITKRGQNVTFRCDPISEHNRLYWYRQTLGQGPEFLTYFQNEAQLEKSRLLSDRFSAERPKGSFSTLEIQRTEQGDSAMYLCASSSRQGSSYNEQFFGPGTRLTVL.

This chain connects TRBV7-2 to TRBJ1-5; TRBD1 is a possible D gene (6 bases). The CDR3 length is 13 residues. V was cut by 5 bases and J by 5 bases, with 10 bases left in between. The germline CDR1 and CDR2 sequences are SGHTA and FQGNSA. CDR3 bases: TGTGCCAGCAGCGGGACAAGAGATCAGCCCCAGCATTTT. Its translation is CASSGTRDQPQHF.

This chain uses TRBV7-3 with TRBJ2-6; no clear D gene. Germline values: CDR1 SGHTA, CDR2 FQGTGA. Trimming cost V 4 bases and J 2 bases, with 9 bases left between them. The CDR3 has 15 residues. The CDR3 DNA reads TGTGCCAGCAGCTCTCCGTTTACTGGGGCCAACGTCCTGACTTTC. Translated: CASSSPFTGANVLTF.

V is TRBV10-2 and J is TRBJ2-7, with D perhaps given as TRBD1 or TRBD2 (5 bases each). V dropped 6 bases and J dropped 2 bases, with 17 bases sitting between them. Germline V lookup: CDR1 WSHSY, CDR2 SAAADI. The CDR3 runs to 15 residues. The CDR3 loop is CASRSRDAQPYEQYF. Here the CDR3 DNA reads TGCGCCAGCAGGTCACGGGACGCCCAACCCTACGAGCAGTACTTC.

The chain is built from TRBV9 and TRBJ1-1; D remains unclear. The CDR3 runs 15 residues. Germline CDR1 and CDR2: SGDLS and YYNGEE. V lost 4 bases to trimming and J lost 6 bases, with 19 bases between them. CDR3 sequence: CASSPGPRKNPEAFF. The DNA for the CDR3 is TGTGCCAGCAGCCCTGGACCGCGCAAAAATCCTGAAGCTTTCTTT.

The chain joins TRBV4-3 to TRBJ2-7, with TRBD2 as a possible D gene (5 bases). V dropped 0 bases and J dropped 0 bases, with 9 bases sitting between them. The germline gives CDR1 LGHNA, CDR2 YSLEER. The length of the CDR3 is 15 residues. The CDR3 sequence: CASSQDRGNSYEQYF. CDR3 coding DNA: TGCGCCAGCAGCCAAGATCGAGGGAACTCCTACGAGCAGTACTTC.

V and J are TRBV10-3 and TRBJ2-2; 8 bases are a match to TRBD2. The germline gives CDR1 ENHRY, CDR2 SYGVKD. V trimming: 8 bases; J trimming: 5 bases; junction bases outside the gene matches: 1. The CDR3 has 12 residues. The CDR3 is CAILAGTGELFF. DNA for the CDR3: TGTGCCATCTTAGCGGGAACCGGGGAGCTGTTTTTT.

As DNA, the CDR3 is TGTGCCAGCAGATTCCGGGACAGGGATACCTACGAGCAGTACTTC. It encodes CASRFRDRDTYEQYF. The chain uses TRBV27 and TRBJ2-7; 9 positions match TRBD1. V gave up 6 bases and J gave up 2 bases; unmatched junction bases: 8. This CDR3 contains 15 residues. The germline gives CDR1 MNHEY, CDR2 SMNVEV (reference sequence).

The genes are TRBV7-3 and TRBJ2-1; perhaps TRBD1 as D (5 bases). CDR3 length equals 15 residues. V was shortened by 0 bases and J by 5 bases, with 11 bases between the two germline ends. The V gene's germline CDR1 is SGHTA and CDR2 FQGTGA. DNA for the CDR3: TGTGCCAGCAGCTTAACCCAGGGTGCGGACAATGAGCAGTTCTTC. It encodes CASSLTQGADNEQFF.

The V and J genes are TRBV4-1 and TRBJ2-2; D uncertain. The CDR3 totals 13 residues. Germline values: CDR1 MGHRA, CDR2 YSYEKL. With 4 bases removed from V and 3 bases from J, the gap between germline ends came to 6 bases. The CDR3 DNA follows: TGCGCCAGCAGCCCAGGACACACCGGGGAGCTGTTTTTT. As protein: CASSPGHTGELFF.

The gene calls are TRBV6-5 and TRBJ2-5; 7 bases line up with TRBD2. V lost 3 bases, J lost 5 bases, and 12 bases stayed unmatched. CDR1 is MNHEY and CDR2 is SVGAGI in the germline V gene. This CDR3 contains 16 residues. The CDR3: CASSYADGTTLETQYF. The CDR3 nucleotides read TGTGCCAGCAGTTATGCCGATGGGACTACCCTTGAGACCCAGTACTTC.

The chain employs TRBV2 and TRBJ2-7; unclear D gene. Trimming removed 4 bases at V and 4 bases at J, with 14 bases between. The CDR3 consists of 14 residues. The V gene's germline CDR1 is SNHLY and CDR2 FYNNEI. The CDR3 DNA sequence: TGTGCCAGCAGTGGGCGAGACTCCAAATACGAGCAGTACTTC. It translates to CASSGRDSKYEQYF.

As DNA, the CDR3 is TGCAGCGTTGATAAGGGCCTGAACACCGGGGAGCTGTTTTTT. Its translation is CSVDKGLNTGELFF. V usage is TRBV29-1 and J usage is TRBJ2-2; D uncertain. This CDR3 has 14 residues. Deletions cut 3 bases from V and 1 base from J, with 9 bases between. Germline V gene lookup returns CDR1 SQVTM and CDR2 ANQGSEA.

Details on this clone: Other DNA sequences in the sample encode the same CDR3. V usage is TRBV4-1 and J usage is TRBJ2-1, with D maybe TRBD2 (5 bases). Germline CDR1 is MGHRA and CDR2 is YSYEKL. CDR3 length: 15 amino acids. V lost 4 bases and J 0 bases, leaving 10 bases between the germline ends. CDR3 loop: CASSPTGSSYNEQFF. CDR3 sequence (DNA): TGCGCCAGCAGCCCGACGGGAAGCTCCTACAATGAGCAGTTCTTC.

The chain couples TRBV2 to TRBJ2-3, with D perhaps matching TRBD1 or TRBD2 (5 bases each). From germline, CDR1 is SNHLY and CDR2 FYNNEI. This CDR3 spans 14 amino acids. Trimming left V 5 bases short and J 6 bases short, with 15 bases between. DNA of the CDR3: TGTGCCAGCAGTACTGGACGGGACGGGGATACGCAGTATTTT. Translating it yields CASSTGRDGDTQYF.

V usage is TRBV29-1 and J usage is TRBJ2-7; the D call may be TRBD1 or TRBD2 (6 bases each). In germline, CDR1 is SQVTM, CDR2 ANQGSEA. The CDR3 is made up of 14 amino acids. Trimming shortened V by 3 bases and J by 3 bases, and 15 bases separated the two germline ends. DNA for the CDR3: TGCAGCGTTGAGGGCGTAGGGGGGCTCTACGAGCAGTACTTC. Translating it yields CSVEGVGGLYEQYF.

This clone was detected only once. This chain joins TRBV7-8 and TRBJ1-5; TRBD1 might be the D (5 bases). Germline CDR1 reads SGHVS; CDR2 reads FQNEAQ. Trimming stripped 3 bases from V and 5 bases from J, with 11 bases between. CDR3 length: 14 residues. As DNA, the CDR3 is TGTGCCAGCAGCTTTTTTAGGGGCGATCAGCCCCAGCATTTT. Translation: CASSFFRGDQPQHF.

This rearrangement joins TRBV29-1 to TRBJ1-2; weak D call: TRBD1 (5 bases). There are 14 residues in the CDR3. V was shortened by 2 bases and J by 5 bases, with 15 bases between the two germline ends. Germline CDR1 SQVTM, CDR2 ANQGSEA. Written as DNA, the CDR3 is TGCAGCGTTGAAAACCCGGCAGGGCTATATGGCTACACCTTC. Translating gives CSVENPAGLYGYTF.

J is TRBJ2-5 and V is TRBV4-1, with D uncertain. V was trimmed by 0 bases and J by 4 bases, leaving 6 bases between them. The CDR3 runs 13 residues. The germline V gene encodes CDR1 MGHRA and CDR2 YSYEKL. The DNA of the CDR3 is TGCGCCAGCAGCCAAGATTCGGGAGAGACCCAGTACTTC. Protein sequence: CASSQDSGETQYF.

The V call is TRBV7-8, the J call TRBJ2-7; 8 bases align to TRBD1. Germline V gives CDR1 SGHVS, CDR2 FQNEAQ. This CDR3 has 15 residues. After removal of 6 bases from V and 1 base from J, the junction contained 8 bases not matched to a gene. This chain's CDR3 is CASRPTGGWSYEQYF. The CDR3 DNA is TGTGCCAGCAGACCAACAGGGGGTTGGTCCTACGAGCAGTACTTC. Drawing the rest from reference TRBV7-8 and TRBJ2-7, the complete variable domain is GAGVSQSPRYKVAKRGQDVALRCDPISGHVSLFWYQQALGQGPEFLTYFQNEAQLDKSGLPSDRFFAERPEGSVSTLKIQRTQQEDSAVYLCASRPTGGWSYEQYFGPGTRLTVT.